The 30 T cell receptor beta chains below were found in one sample sequenced in a study of tumor-infiltrating lymphocytes in primary liver carcinoma (dated by TCRdb to 2017 to 2019). Without any cell sorting, total RNA and DNA were extracted together from roughly 20-30 mg of bulk tissue using the AllPrep DNA/RNA mini kit. Sequencer: Illumina HiSeq 2500. TCRbeta-specific cDNA was reverse-transcribed from about 500 ng total RNA using a constant-region primer and ProtoScript II reverse transcriptase. Three nested multiplex PCR rounds, following a slightly modified ARM-PCR procedure, were used to build the TCRbeta libraries. Each of the first two PCR rounds ran for about 10 cycles using multiplex TRBV1-TRBV30 forward primers together with a Cbeta reverse primer. The public reads were reprocessed in TCRdb via fastp at Q25 and MiXCR, keeping in-frame beta chains. Each entry merges the rows of one CDR3 protein and shows their most common DNA and genes. For this sample the table gives some 110,000 distinct CDR3 sequences, of which approximately 64% were detected only once. More than 7% of the sample rests with the top ten.

The sequencing sample was made of liver tumor tissue from sampling region 3. The intended sense of this specimen's cell subset or site label: tumor region T3, left-lateral pole. The receptors were sampled from a woman aged 60 to 75 with primary liver carcinoma and hepatitis B virus infection.

This clonotype was observed a few times. The chain employs TRBV12-3 or TRBV12-4 and TRBJ2-3, with D possibly being TRBD2 (5 bases). This CDR3 has 16 residues. The germline V and J ends were trimmed by 6 bases and 1 base, with 17 bases remaining between them. CDR3 sequence reads: CASSPGLSWGTDTQYF. CDR3 sequence (DNA): TGTGCCAGCAGCCCAGGACTCTCCTGGGGCACAGATACGCAGTATTTT.

Of note for this clonotype: The CDR3 ends on some other residue instead of the conserved phenylalanine or tryptophan, so this is likely a read error. The rearrangement joins TRBV5-4 to TRBJ2-3; 7 bases agree with TRBD2. The V and J ends lost 2 bases and 12 bases, in that order; junction bases with no gene match: 21. There are 17 residues in the CDR3. Germline V lookup: CDR1 SGHNT, CDR2 YYREEE (reference sequence). CDR3 nucleotides: TGTGCCAGCAGCTTCCCTCGACTAGCAGAGGGCCTCGGTACACAGTATTTG. As protein: CASSFPRLAEGLGTQYL.

Details on this clonotype: The CDR3 does not end in the conserved phenylalanine or tryptophan, so this is likely a read error. V and J are TRBV6-1 and TRBJ1-6; TRBD1 aligns across 9 bases. After removal of 6 bases from V and 6 bases from J, the junction contained 6 bases not matched to a gene. Germline values: CDR1 MNHNS, CDR2 SASEGT. The length of the CDR3 is 15 residues. The CDR3 sequence is CASRIQGAGNSPLHS. In nucleotides, the CDR3 is TGTGCCAGCAGGATACAGGGGGCGGGTAATTCACCCCTCCACTCT.

The chain couples TRBV11-2 to TRBJ2-2; D unresolved. The CDR3 covers 17 residues. The V end was cut by 9 bases, the J end by 12 bases, with 32 bases between. Germline values: CDR1 SGHAT, CDR2 FQNNGV. CDR3 coding DNA: TGTGCCAGTAGGTCCGAGCGCCTCATAGTTGTCACCAGGAAGCTGTTTTTT. Amino acid sequence: CASRSERLIVVTRKLFF.

A remark on this clonotype: This may stem from a read error, because a much larger clone lies one nucleotide away. This chain joins TRBV13 and TRBJ2-5, with a weak D call TRBD2 (6 bases). Trimming left V 6 bases short and J 4 bases short, with 15 bases between. The CDR3 consists of 14 residues. CDR1 and CDR2 from the germline V gene are PRHDT and FYEKMQ (reference sequence). The CDR3 region has the DNA TGTGCCAGCAGTGGTCCAGGGACTCTAGAGACCCAGTACTTC. Its protein is CASSGPGTLETQYF. The variable domain in full, completed from reference TRBV13 and TRBJ2-5, reads AAGVIQSPRHLIKEKRETATLKCYPIPRHDTVYWYQQGPGQDPQFLISFYEKMQSDKGSIPDRFSAQQFSDYHSELNMSSLELGDSALYFCASSGPGTLETQYFGPGTRLLVL.

In DNA, the CDR3 is TGTGCCAGCAGCCTCAGACAGGGGGTGGAGCCCAAAAACATTCAGTACTTC. This translates into CASSLRQGVEPKNIQYF. The chain employs TRBV13 and TRBJ2-4; 9 bases align to TRBD1. J lost 2 bases, V lost 5 bases, and 10 bases had no gene match. Germline CDR1 reads PRHDT; CDR2 reads FYEKMQ (reference sequence). CDR3 length equals 17 residues.

As regards this clonotype: The junction does not match germline at one end; this may be a read error. The V and J genes are TRBV29-1 and TRBJ2-1; 9 bases agree with TRBD2. The CDR3 extends over 14 amino acids. CDR1 is SQVTM, CDR2 ANQGSEA, per germline. The CDR3 spells CSVLCGRAVDEHFF. The DNA for the CDR3 is TGCAGTGTTCTATGCGGGAGGGCCGTAGATGAGCATTTCTTC.

In regard to this clonotype: A single base separates this from a much larger clone, so it may be a read error. The V and J genes are TRBV5-1 and TRBJ2-3; possibly TRBD2 for D (6 bases). The CDR3 loop spans 16 amino acids. Looked up from germline, CDR1 is SGHRS and CDR2 is YFSETQ. V was pared by 3 bases and J by 5 bases, with 19 bases between. The CDR3 DNA sequence: TGCGCCAGCAGCTGGGGCGGGACTGGGGGTGGAGATACGCAGTATTTT. Its translation is CASSWGGTGGGDTQYF. Based on the CDR3 plus reference TRBV5-1 and TRBJ2-3, the full variable domain is KAGVTQTPRYLIKTRGQQVTLSCSPISGHRSVSWYQQTPGQGLQFLFEYFSETQRNKGNFPGRFSGRQFSNSRSEMNVSTLELGDSALYLCASSWGGTGGGDTQYFGPGTRLTVL.

The table lists this clonotype with many counts. The CDR3 is CASIHRGRVTDTQYF. CDR3 nucleotide sequence: TGTGCCAGCATCCATCGAGGCAGGGTGACAGATACGCAGTATTTT. The V call is TRBV6-2 or TRBV6-3, the J call TRBJ2-3, with D perhaps TRBD1 (5 bases). Trimming removed 7 bases at V and 3 bases at J, with 17 bases between. Per germline, CDR1 MNHEY and CDR2 SVGEGT. CDR3 length equals 15 residues.

J is TRBJ2-7 and V is TRBV12-2; the D segment call TRBD2 is taken from the table without a DNA check. TRBV12-2 corresponds to a pseudogene. CDR3 size: 18 residues. The CDR3 bases are TGTGCAAGTCGCTTACTGCGGCCCAAGCGGTCGAGATCCTACGAGCAGCACTTC. This sequence encodes CASRLLRPKRSRSYEQHF.

Regarding this clonotype: One end of the junction varies from germline; a read error may be responsible. This sequence joins TRBV6-5 and TRBJ1-1; TRBD1 is a possible D gene (6 bases). CDR3 length: 17 residues. CDR1 and CDR2 from the germline V gene are MNHEY and SVGAGI. The CDR3 loop reads CASSFSTGRRVNTEALF. In DNA, the CDR3 is TGTGCCAGCAGTTTCTCTACAGGGAGAAGGGTGAACACTGAAGCTCTCTTT.

The chain has TRBV7-8 and TRBJ2-7; TRBD2 agrees at 7 bases. CDR1 and CDR2 from the germline V gene are SGHVS and FQNEAQ. J gave up 4 bases and V 4 bases, and 7 bases lay outside the gene matches. This CDR3 is built from 14 residues. CDR3 bases: TGTGCCAGCAGCTCCGAGCGGGGCGGGTACGAGCAGTACTTC. Protein product: CASSSERGGYEQYF.

This clonotype appeared many times. The chain is built from TRBV28 and TRBJ2-3; weak D call: TRBD1 (5 bases). The V end lost 5 bases, the J end lost 4 bases, and 10 bases lay between the germline ends. The CDR3 is 13 residues long. CDR1 MDHEN and CDR2 SYDVKM come from the germline V gene. The CDR3 DNA reads TGTGCCAGCAGTCTTCAGGGTCCAGATACGCAGTATTTT. This sequence encodes CASSLQGPDTQYF.

Comments on this clonotype: The CDR3 ends on some other residue instead of the conserved phenylalanine or tryptophan, so this is likely a read error. This rearrangement joins TRBV29-1 to TRBJ2-1; D gene uncertain. In germline, CDR1 is SQVTM, CDR2 ANQGSEA. The germline V and J ends were trimmed by 6 bases and 1 base, with 10 bases remaining between them. There are 13 residues in the CDR3. The CDR3 loop reads CSVVYGSYNEQFI. Here the CDR3 DNA reads TGCAGCGTAGTATACGGTTCCTACAATGAGCAGTTCATC.

About this clonotype itself: At one of its ends the junction is not consistent with the germline gene, which may arise from a read error. This chain connects TRBV6-5 to TRBJ1-1; D is undetermined. Looked up from germline, CDR1 is MNHEY and CDR2 is SVGAGI. CDR3 size: 12 residues. In DNA, the CDR3 is TGTGCTAGCACCGGGGTAGGAATTGAAGCTTTCTTT. Translating it yields CASTGVGIEAFF.

This clonotype was counted only a few times. Possible read error: a much larger clone is one base away. The chain carries TRBV12-3 or TRBV12-4 and TRBJ1-2; D remains unclear. The CDR3 contains 14 residues. The CDR3 sequence: CASSTSFANYDYTF. The CDR3 DNA reads as TGTGCCAGCAGTACATCCTTCGCCAACTATGACTACACCTTC.

V usage is TRBV5-1 and J usage is TRBJ2-5; D may be TRBD1 (5 bases). The germline gives CDR1 SGHRS, CDR2 YFSETQ. The CDR3 extends over 14 amino acids. V lost 4 bases to trimming and J lost 5 bases, with 15 bases between them. In DNA form, the CDR3 reads TGCGCCAGCAGCAGAGCAGACAGACATGAGACCCAGTACTTC. Amino acid sequence: CASSRADRHETQYF. The whole variable domain, filled in from reference TRBV5-1 and TRBJ2-5, reads KAGVTQTPRYLIKTRGQQVTLSCSPISGHRSVSWYQQTPGQGLQFLFEYFSETQRNKGNFPGRFSGRQFSNSRSEMNVSTLELGDSALYLCASSRADRHETQYFGPGTRLLVL.

This clonotype was counted once. Relative to the germline gene, one junction end is altered; a read error may explain this. The CDR3 sequence is CASSHGTPHNGQFF. CDR3 nucleotides: TGTGCCAGCAGCCACGGGACACCACACAATGGGCAGTTCTTC. The chain uses TRBV28 and TRBJ2-1; a weak D match, TRBD1 (6 bases). This CDR3 region has 14 residues. CDR1 and CDR2 from the germline V gene are MDHEN and SYDVKM.

In regard to this clonotype: This may be a read error, as it is one base from a much larger clone. The V and J genes are TRBV10-3 and TRBJ2-7; 14 bases agree with TRBD2. V lost 10 bases to trimming and J lost 9 bases; unmatched junction nucleotides: 8. The CDR3 is 13 amino acids. Germline V gene sequence: CDR1 ENHRY, CDR2 SYGVKD. CDR3 DNA: TGTGCCACGGGACTAGCGGGAGCCAACGGGCAGTACTTC. Encoded protein: CATGLAGANGQYF.

On this clonotype: An end of the junction differs from the germline gene, which may be a read error. V gene TRBV11-2 combines with J gene TRBJ1-2; no reliable D call. The CDR3 is made up of 13 amino acids. The germline V gene encodes CDR1 SGHAT and CDR2 FQNNGV. CDR3 amino acids: CACSFFTNYGYAF. CDR3 nucleotides: TGTGCCTGCAGCTTTTTTACTAACTACGGCTACGCCTTC.

A few counts support this clonotype. The genes are TRBV5-1 and TRBJ2-3, with TRBD2 matching over 13 bases. The junction had 5 bases not matched to a gene; V was cut back by 7 bases and J by 0 bases. The CDR3 loop spans 16 amino acids. Germline V lookup: CDR1 SGHRS, CDR2 YFSETQ. In DNA form, the CDR3 reads TGCGCCAGCGGGACTAGCGGGGCAACTAGCACAGATACGCAGTATTTT. This sequence encodes CASGTSGATSTDTQYF.

This rearrangement joins TRBV5-6 to TRBJ2-7, with D perhaps TRBD1 (7 bases). Germline CDR1 SGHDT, CDR2 YYEEEE. The V gene lost 2 bases and the J gene lost 1 base, with 13 bases spanning the gap. The CDR3 extends over 15 amino acids. The CDR3 region has the DNA TGTGCCAGCAGCTTCGGCGGGACAGTATCCTACGAGCAGTACTTC. Translation: CASSFGGTVSYEQYF.

A note on this clonotype: Likely a read error: the CDR3 ends without its conserved phenylalanine or tryptophan. The chain has TRBV11-2 and TRBJ2-1; 7 bases line up with TRBD2. Germline assignment: CDR1 SGHAT and CDR2 FQNNGV. The CDR3 runs 13 residues. V lost 4 bases and J lost 12; bases outside the gene matches: 9. This CDR3 is CASSWTSGAGQFL. In DNA form, the CDR3 reads TGTGCCAGCAGCTGGACGAGCGGGGCAGGGCAGTTCCTC.

The V call is TRBV11-3, the J call TRBJ2-1; D possibly corresponds to TRBD2 (5 bases). CDR1 SGHNT and CDR2 YENEEA come from the germline V gene. The CDR3 is 13 residues long. V lost 9 bases to trimming and J lost 3 bases, with 12 bases between them. CDR3 amino acids: CASSTGGYNEQFF. The DNA for the CDR3 is TGTGCCAGTAGTACCGGAGGCTACAATGAGCAGTTCTTC.

This clonotype was seen many times. The chain employs TRBV12-3 or TRBV12-4 and TRBJ2-2; possibly TRBD2 for D (6 bases). The CDR3 length is 14 residues. V lost 7 bases and J 3 bases, leaving 12 bases between the germline ends. In DNA form, the CDR3 reads TGTGCCAGCACCCCGGACTACCACACCGGGGAGCTGTTTTTT. Translation: CASTPDYHTGELFF.

As regards this clonotype: This clone may be a read error of a much larger clone one base away. The V call is TRBV5-1, the J call TRBJ2-7, with 8 bases aligning to TRBD1. Germline lookup yields CDR1 SGHRS and CDR2 YFSETQ. V lost 3 bases to trimming and J lost 2 bases; unmatched junction nucleotides: 7. The CDR3 totals 15 residues. The CDR3 DNA reads as TGCGCCAGCAGCTCGCGTCGGGGACAGGCCTACGAGCAGTACTTC. Its protein is CASSSRRGQAYEQYF. Full variable domain (rest looked up from reference TRBV5-1 and TRBJ2-7): KAGVTQTPRYLIKTRGQQVTLSCSPISGHRSVSWYQQTPGQGLQFLFEYFSETQRNKGNFPGRFSGRQFSNSRSEMNVSTLELGDSALYLCASSSRRGQAYEQYFGPGTRLTVT.

On this clonotype: At one end, the junction sequence differs from germline, possibly due to a read error. CDR3 bases: TGTGCGAGCAGTTTGGAGCGGAAGGGCCGCCGATCCTACAATGAGCAGTTCTTC. This encodes CASSLERKGRRSYNEQFF. The chain links TRBV12-3 or TRBV12-4 to TRBJ2-1; D perhaps matches TRBD2 (5 bases). The CDR3 runs 18 residues.

The chain carries TRBV7-9 and TRBJ2-5; no reliable D call. The germline V gene has CDR1 SEHNR and CDR2 FQNEAQ (reference sequence). V lost 7 bases and J 7 bases, leaving 10 bases between the germline ends. CDR3 length: 11 amino acids. The CDR3 region is CASIGFGTQYF. CDR3 DNA: TGTGCCAGCATCGGGTTCGGGACCCAGTACTTC.

In regard to this clonotype: One junction end disagrees with the germline gene, perhaps due to a read error. The rearrangement links TRBV6-1 to TRBJ2-1; D is possibly TRBD1 (5 bases). CDR3 length: 14 residues. Germline V CDR1 and CDR2: MNHNS, SASEGT. CDR3 protein: CAGRNRSLYNEQFF. CDR3 bases: TGTGCCGGCAGAAACAGGTCCCTCTACAATGAGCAGTTTTTC.

By sample fraction, this clonotype is medium-sized. The chain links TRBV11-2 to TRBJ2-7, with 7 bases aligning to TRBD2. CDR1 and CDR2 (germline): SGHAT, FQNNGV. This CDR3 region has 15 residues. Germline trimming cut 0 bases from V and 11 bases from J; bases unmatched to any gene: 13. The CDR3 spells CASSLDSGGVTTKYF. The CDR3 DNA reads as TGTGCCAGCAGCTTAGATTCGGGGGGAGTAACGACGAAGTACTTC.